This is a list of T cell receptor beta chains from one sample in a study of blood T cell repertoires in COVID-19. Only in-frame clones appear in the TCRdb table, and some are missing; sequencing was by immunoSEQ multiplex PCR. The table lists about 220,000 clones, roughly 84% of them singletons. The sequenced sample consisted of peripheral blood. These receptors all stem from a man aged 50 or older with active or convalescent COVID-19. Both conserved end residues are trimmed from each CDR3.

J: TRBJ2-6; V: TRBV28; CDR3: ASSFRGWDSGANVLT
J: TRBJ1-6; V: TRBV5-1; CDR3: ASSEGTVRAYNSPLH
J: TRBJ1-1; V: TRBV5-4; CDR3: ASSLGNRVDTEAF
J: TRBJ2-2; V: TRBV28; CDR3: ASSHRGTGELF
J: TRBJ2-1; V: TRBV5-1; CDR3: ASHLRASGGADEQF
J: TRBJ2-3; V: TRBV27; CDR3: ASSSRFSGVGTDTQY
J: TRBJ2-7; V: TRBV7-9; CDR3: ASSSPRGQGYEQY
J: TRBJ1-2; V: TRBV19; CDR3: ASSPSEAGYYGYT
J: TRBJ2-7; V: TRBV5-4; CDR3: ASSPGLADYEQY
J: TRBJ1-4; V: TRBV11-2; CDR3: ASSHQKEKLF
J: TRBJ2-6; V: TRBV28; CDR3: ASSPDSLLLSGANVLT
J: TRBJ2-2; V: TRBV4-2; CDR3: ASSQEWLAGVTNTGELF
J: TRBJ1-3; V: TRBV6-2/TRBV6-3; CDR3: ASSRRILGSGNTIY
J: TRBJ1-2; V: TRBV5-8; CDR3: ASSPKDRPYGYT
J: TRBJ1-3; V: TRBV7-2; CDR3: ASSFSGLNSGNTIY
J: TRBJ2-5; V: TRBV6-2/TRBV6-3; CDR3: ASSYPGLADLGETQY
J: TRBJ1-6; V: TRBV7-9; CDR3: ASSLGAAVNNSPLH
J: TRBJ1-2; V: TRBV18; CDR3: ASSPVGRGYT
J: TRBJ2-1; V: TRBV5-5; CDR3: ASSKGTSGRGVGSYNEQF
J: TRBJ2-2; V: TRBV6-5; CDR3: ASSYRGWTGELF
J: TRBJ2-1; V: TRBV7-3; CDR3: ASSPGGSGAYNEQF
J: TRBJ2-2; V: TRBV18; CDR3: ASSLHRETGELF
J: TRBJ2-2; V: TRBV5-1; CDR3: ASSQGLAGDSTGELF
J: TRBJ2-4; V: TRBV28; CDR3: ASSFTGHENIQY
J: TRBJ2-1; V: TRBV4-3; CDR3: ASSQDSGLAGDEQF
J: TRBJ2-1; V: TRBV19; CDR3: ASSTRGILGTYNEQF
J: TRBJ1-4; V: TRBV3-1/TRBV3-2; CDR3: ASSQGQGDEKLF
J: TRBJ2-1; V: TRBV6-2/TRBV6-3; CDR3: ASSLLTGEYNEQF
J: TRBJ2-5; V: TRBV14; CDR3: ASSQEFLAGGPVGETQY
J: TRBJ2-1; V: TRBV5-1; CDR3: ASSLALTGYPKYEQF
J: TRBJ1-4; V: TRBV3-1/TRBV3-2; CDR3: ASSVQGGNEKLF
J: TRBJ2-2; V: TRBV24-1; CDR3: ATSSGVLGGELF
J: TRBJ2-3; V: TRBV7-2; CDR3: ASSLVSGGTDTQY
J: TRBJ1-4; V: TRBV7-8; CDR3: ASSWFSWTAHEKLF
J: TRBJ1-3; V: TRBV28; CDR3: ASSFRGAGGNTIY
J: TRBJ2-1; V: TRBV24-1; CDR3: ATSESSGGLYNEQF
J: TRBJ2-4; V: TRBV6-5; CDR3: ASSPSGAKNIQY
J: TRBJ1-1; V: TRBV4-1; CDR3: ASSQDRMNTEAF
J: TRBJ2-3; V: TRBV7-2; CDR3: ASSLGGPAGADTQY
J: TRBJ2-1; V: TRBV3-1/TRBV3-2; CDR3: ASSQLYSNEQF
J: TRBJ2-3; V: TRBV11-2; CDR3: ASSPQGATDTQY
J: TRBJ1-5; V: TRBV7-9; CDR3: ASSPAGAPGNQPQH
J: TRBJ1-2; V: TRBV28; CDR3: ASGARGYGYT
J: TRBJ2-7; V: TRBV27; CDR3: ASGWGDSYEQY
J: TRBJ2-3; V: TRBV29-1; CDR3: SVERLAGHTDTQY
J: TRBJ2-5; V: TRBV7-6; CDR3: ASSLAGPRTGGGETQY
J: TRBJ1-2; V: TRBV6-5; CDR3: ASSQQGATGYT
J: TRBJ1-2; V: TRBV6-5; CDR3: ASSYLRTGTGNGYT
J: TRBJ2-2; V: TRBV19; CDR3: ASSIRIGGDTGELF
J: TRBJ1-1; V: TRBV6-6; CDR3: ASSLAGGPRAF
J: TRBJ2-1; V: TRBV4-1; CDR3: ASSPPRGAGTSDNEQF
J: TRBJ1-1; V: TRBV15; CDR3: ATSMSQGLWGTEAF
J: TRBJ1-4; V: TRBV24-1; CDR3: ATSDDRGSGEKLF
J: TRBJ2-1; V: TRBV11-2; CDR3: ASSTQTSQGAGTYNEQF
J: TRBJ1-2; V: TRBV7-9; CDR3: ASSRGSPFVYGYT
J: TRBJ1-5; V: TRBV9; CDR3: ASSVGPGQHQPQH
J: TRBJ2-7; V: TRBV5-1; CDR3: ASSSSGRSSYEQY
J: TRBJ2-7; V: TRBV2; CDR3: ASSGAPGQGGSYEQY
J: TRBJ2-5; V: TRBV7-9; CDR3: ASSRDFQETQY
J: TRBJ1-6; V: TRBV6-2/TRBV6-3; CDR3: ASSSPGLRTPLH